A selection of T cell receptor beta chains follows, all from one sample in a study of T cell responses to AZD1222 COVID-19 vaccine. TCRdb's table, derived via immunoSEQ multiplex PCR, lists solely in-frame clones and lacks some. The sample holds around 150,000 clones, roughly 85% seen once. The sequenced sample was peripheral blood, obtained 28 days after the second dose of the MenACWY control vaccine. These receptor sequences come from an adult who received the MenACWY meningococcal vaccine as a control. CDR3s include the opening cysteine and the closing phenylalanine or tryptophan. A D gene is named only where the DNA matches it firmly. For some rows the clone size is stated as once, few or many, or as a class when expanded; others skip it.

>TRBJ2-2|NA|NA|TRBV6-5
CASRARSTGELFF
TGTGCCAGCAGGGCCCGTTCCACCGGGGAGCTGTTTTTT
>TRBJ2-1|TRBD2|NA|TRBV18
CASSPGLAGDEQFF
TGTGCCAGCTCACCAGGGCTAGCGGGCGATGAGCAGTTCTTC
>TRBJ2-2|NA|NA|TRBV28
CARSDPNTGELFF
TGTGCCCGGTCCGACCCGAACACCGGGGAGCTGTTTTTT
>TRBJ2-7|TRBD2|few|TRBV9
CASSVGLAEVYEQYF
TGTGCCAGCAGCGTAGGACTAGCGGAGGTCTACGAGCAGTACTTC
>TRBJ1-1|NA|few|TRBV5-1
CASSLASRAGAEAFF
TGCGCCAGCAGCTTGGCCAGCAGGGCGGGGGCTGAAGCTTTCTTT
>TRBJ1-2|TRBD1|NA|TRBV12-3/TRBV12-4
CASSSGGYGYTF
TGTGCCAGCAGTTCAGGGGGGTACGGCTACACCTTC
>TRBJ1-2|NA|NA|TRBV6-5
CASSYTRDYGYTF
TGTGCCAGCAGTTACACGCGGGACTATGGCTACACCTTC
>TRBJ2-1|NA|NA|TRBV7-2
CASSLALRGNEQFF
TGTGCCAGCAGCTTAGCGCTGCGGGGCAATGAGCAGTTCTTC
>TRBJ2-7|NA|NA|TRBV6-5
CASSFRDGTYEQYF
TGTGCCAGCAGTTTCCGGGACGGAACCTACGAGCAGTACTTC
>TRBJ2-7|NA|NA|TRBV2
CASKPGPHSYEQYF
TGTGCCAGCAAGCCGGGACCTCACTCCTACGAGCAGTACTTC
>TRBJ1-1|NA|NA|TRBV3-1/TRBV3-2
CASSQAGTEAFF
TGTGCCAGCAGCCAAGCAGGTACTGAAGCTTTCTTT
>TRBJ1-5|TRBD1|NA|TRBV5-8
CASSLRTGVNQPQHF
TGTGCCAGCAGCTTGCGGACAGGGGTTAATCAGCCCCAGCATTTT
>TRBJ2-3|TRBD2|NA|TRBV30
CAWGLAGGDTQYF
TGTGCCTGGGGACTAGCGGGAGGGGATACGCAGTATTTT
>TRBJ2-7|NA|once|TRBV21-1
CASSLFEARPYEQYF
TGTGCCAGCAGCCTCTTTGAGGCGCGCCCCTACGAGCAGTACTTC
>TRBJ1-1|TRBD1|NA|TRBV5-1
CASSLEGGKAFF
TGCGCCAGCAGCTTGGAAGGGGGCAAAGCTTTCTTT
>TRBJ1-4|TRBD1|few|TRBV7-9
CASNAGTGEVTNEKLFF
TGTGCCAGCAACGCCGGGACAGGGGAGGTGACTAATGAAAAACTGTTTTTT
>TRBJ1-2|TRBD1|NA|TRBV3-1/TRBV3-2
CASSQGMTGEGYGYTF
TGTGCCAGCAGCCAAGGGATGACAGGGGAAGGCTATGGCTACACCTTC
>TRBJ2-1|TRBD2|medium-sized|TRBV5-4
CASSLGLAGGGRNEQFF
TGTGCCAGCAGCCTGGGACTAGCGGGGGGAGGTAGAAATGAGCAGTTCTTC
>TRBJ1-1|TRBD1|few|TRBV19
CASSITRTGNTEAFF
TGTGCCAGTAGTATCACAAGGACAGGGAACACTGAAGCTTTCTTT
>TRBJ1-2|TRBD1|few|TRBV6-5
CASRETGGGYGYTF
TGTGCCAGCAGAGAGACAGGGGGCGGCTATGGCTACACCTTC
>TRBJ1-5|TRBD1|NA|TRBV18
CASSQGGNQPQHF
TGTGCCAGCTCCCAGGGGGGCAATCAGCCCCAGCATTTT
>TRBJ1-1|TRBD1|NA|TRBV29-1
CSVRTGALMNTEAFF
TGCAGCGTCCGGACAGGGGCTCTCATGAACACTGAAGCTTTCTTT
>TRBJ2-1|NA|NA|TRBV9
CASSVWGYNEQFF
TGTGCCAGCAGCGTATGGGGATACAATGAGCAGTTCTTC
>TRBJ1-6|TRBD1|NA|TRBV27
CASRGLWTGKLSPLHF
TGTGCCAGCAGGGGTTTATGGACAGGGAAACTTTCACCCCTCCACTTT
>TRBJ1-6|NA|NA|TRBV4-2
CASSQEGRSPLHF
TGTGCCAGCAGCCAAGAGGGCCGTTCACCCCTCCACTTT
>TRBJ1-1|TRBD1|medium-sized|TRBV6-5
CASISHRGHLTEAFF
TGTGCCAGCATCTCCCACAGGGGGCATTTGACTGAAGCTTTCTTT
>TRBJ1-6|NA|NA|TRBV7-6
CASSLGSGVNSPLHF
TGTGCCAGCAGCTTAGGATCAGGGGTTAATTCACCCCTCCACTTT
>TRBJ2-3|NA|NA|TRBV5-6
CASSQDTDTQYF
TGTGCCAGCAGCCAGGACACAGATACGCAGTATTTT
>TRBJ1-2|NA|NA|TRBV28
CASTAGGAGKDYGYTF
TGTGCCAGCACCGCTGGGGGGGCAGGGAAGGACTATGGCTACACCTTC
>TRBJ1-2|NA|NA|TRBV21-1
CASSKSRTGEGYGYTF
TGTGCCAGCAGCAAATCCCGGACAGGGGAAGGCTATGGCTACACCTTC
>TRBJ2-7|TRBD1|few|TRBV5-1
CASSGGQGLTYEQYF
TGCGCCAGCAGCGGAGGACAGGGGCTTACCTACGAGCAGTACTTC
>TRBJ2-2|TRBD2|NA|TRBV11-3
CASSLTSGTPGELFF
TGTGCCAGCAGCTTAACTAGCGGGACTCCCGGGGAGCTGTTTTTT
>TRBJ2-5|TRBD2|NA|TRBV7-2
CASSLGLAGGTQETQYF
TGTGCCAGCAGCTTAGGGCTAGCGGGGGGTACCCAAGAGACCCAGTACTTC